This TCR beta chain was recorded in a study of blood T cell repertoires in COVID-19. Authors' processing steps: Using reference gene primer amplification, nucleated cell counts were estimated. Assay used: immunoSEQ multiplex PCR; TCRdb lists only in-frame clones, some missing. That table supplies the V and J calls and clone size; D and trimming were determined from the DNA. The table includes over 85,000 clones, roughly 86% detected once. V gave up 0 bases and J gave up 14 bases, with 11 bases separating them. Germline assignment: CDR1 LGHDT and CDR2 YNNKEL (reference sequence). CDR3 length: 13 amino acids.

The clonotype originates from a human donor with acute or convalescent COVID-19. The donor label of this sample is uncertain. The chain recombines TRBV3-1 (or the pseudogene TRBV3-2) with TRBJ1-6; a possible D gene is TRBD1 (5 bases). Source material: peripheral blood. The CDR3 protein is CASSQDLGGSLHF. The CDR3 region has the DNA TGTGCCAGCAGCCAAGATCTCGGGGGATCCCTCCACTTT.